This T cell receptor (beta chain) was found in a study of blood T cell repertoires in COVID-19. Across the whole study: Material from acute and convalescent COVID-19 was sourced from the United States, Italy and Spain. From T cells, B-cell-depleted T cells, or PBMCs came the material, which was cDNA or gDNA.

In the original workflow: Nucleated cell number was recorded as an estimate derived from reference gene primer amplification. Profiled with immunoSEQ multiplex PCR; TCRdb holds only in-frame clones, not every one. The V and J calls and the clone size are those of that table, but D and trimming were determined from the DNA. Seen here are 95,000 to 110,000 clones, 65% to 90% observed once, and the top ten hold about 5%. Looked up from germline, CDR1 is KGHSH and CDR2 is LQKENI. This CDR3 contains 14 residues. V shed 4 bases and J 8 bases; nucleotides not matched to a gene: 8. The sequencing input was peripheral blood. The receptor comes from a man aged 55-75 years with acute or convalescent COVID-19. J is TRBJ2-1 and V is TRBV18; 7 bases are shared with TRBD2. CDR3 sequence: CASSHPTSRYEQFF. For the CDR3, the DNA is TGTGCCAGCTCACACCCGACTAGCAGGTATGAGCAGTTCTTC.